This T cell receptor (beta chain) was retrieved from a study of monozygotic twins with inflammatory bowel disease. Germline-derived CDR1 and CDR2 are LNHDA and SQIVND (reference sequence). The CDR3 is 14 amino acids. No DNA is given; TCRdb re-called the 5' RACE reads and lists each CDR3 protein once. This repertoire comprises fewer than 550,000 distinct CDR3 sequences; its ten largest clones make up around 2.4%. This receptor was identified in a human donor with ulcerative colitis or Crohn's disease, or a healthy co-twin of an affected twin (not recorded which). The sample was blood. V usage is TRBV19 and J usage is TRBJ1-1. CDR3 amino acids: CASSMANMNTEAFF. Complete variable domain (other parts from reference TRBV19 and TRBJ1-1): DGGITQSPKYLFRKEGQNVTLSCEQNLNHDAMYWYRQDPGQGLRLIYYSQIVNDFQKGDIAEGYSVSREKKESFPLTVTSAQKNPTAFYLCASSMANMNTEAFFGQGTRLTVV.